Listed below are T cell receptor beta chains from one sample, sequenced in a study of blood T cell repertoires in COVID-19. Measured with immunoSEQ multiplex PCR; TCRdb has only the in-frame clones, and not every one. The repertoire has 150,000 or so clones, around 80% of them found once; the top ten carry around 15%. Specimen: peripheral blood. All receptors come from a human donor with acute or convalescent COVID-19. The donor label of this sample is uncertain. The CDR3 runs from the conserved cysteine through the conserved F or W. D genes are given only for firm matches. Only some rows state a clone size, as once, few, many or a class for expanded clones.

cdr3_aa	cdr3_nt	v_call	j_call	d_call	clone_size
CASSQEVAGRLRYEQYF	TGTGCCAGCAGCCAAGAAGTCGCGGGCAGGTTAAGGTACGAGCAGTACTTC	TRBV3-1/TRBV3-2	TRBJ2-7	-	-
CASQGGQGGRNQPQHF	TGTGCCTCCCAAGGTGGACAGGGGGGACGCAATCAGCCCCAGCATTTT	TRBV2	TRBJ1-5	TRBD1	-
CATWDRGVEKNTEAFF	TGTGCCACTTGGGACAGGGGAGTAGAAAAAAACACTGAAGCTTTCTTT	TRBV10-3	TRBJ1-1	TRBD1	-
CASSLHGLVGEQFF	TGTGCCAGCAGCTTACACGGGTTAGTCGGTGAGCAGTTCTTC	TRBV11-1	TRBJ2-1	-	few
CASSQRRGELETQYF	TGCGCCAGCAGCCAACGACGGGGAGAGTTAGAGACCCAGTACTTC	TRBV4-1	TRBJ2-5	-	-
CASKIGSRNQPQHF	TGTGCCAGTAAGATCGGGAGCCGCAATCAGCCCCAGCATTTT	TRBV19	TRBJ1-5	-	-
CASRGQGYNSPLHF	TGTGCCAGTAGGGGACAGGGCTATAATTCACCCCTCCACTTT	TRBV19	TRBJ1-6	TRBD1	-
CASSIAGTGTNQPQHF	TGTGCCAGCAGCATCGCCGGGACAGGGACCAATCAGCCCCAGCATTTT	TRBV7-2	TRBJ1-5	TRBD1	-
CASSWDQGSNQPQHF	TGTGCCAGCAGCTGGGATCAGGGAAGCAATCAGCCCCAGCATTTT	TRBV5-5	TRBJ1-5	-	-
CATKKLPSYEQYF	TGCGCCACTAAAAAATTACCCTCCTACGAGCAGTACTTC	TRBV5-1	TRBJ2-7	-	-
CASSETANYGYTF	TGTGCCAGCAGTGAAACAGCTAACTATGGCTACACCTTC	TRBV2	TRBJ1-2	-	-
CASSLGSGVNTGELFF	TGTGCCAGCAGCTTAGGGAGCGGGGTAAACACCGGGGAGCTGTTTTTT	TRBV7-2	TRBJ2-2	TRBD2	-
CASSQDTRGHKSSEAFF	TGTGCCAGCAGCCAAGATACCAGGGGGCATAAAAGCTCTGAAGCTTTCTTT	TRBV3-1/TRBV3-2	TRBJ1-1	TRBD1	-
CASSLGLSIYF	TGCGCCAGCAGCTTGGGGCTGTCCATATATTTT	TRBV5-1	TRBJ1-3	-	few
CASSPPGTVRATEAFF	TGTGCCAGTAGTCCTCCCGGGACAGTTAGAGCCACTGAAGCTTTCTTT	TRBV19	TRBJ1-1	TRBD1	-
CAWNANQRGETQYF	TGTGCCTGGAACGCCAACCAAAGGGGGGAGACCCAGTACTTC	TRBV30	TRBJ2-5	-	-
CSATQGISYTF	TGCAGTGCTACCCAGGGTATTAGCTACACCTTC	TRBV20-1	TRBJ1-2	-	-
CASSQTPTGAGNTIYF	TGCGCCAGCAGCCAGACACCAACAGGGGCTGGAAACACCATATATTTT	TRBV4-1	TRBJ1-3	TRBD1	-
CASSFSGTVSNQPQHF	TGTGCCAGCAGCTTCTCCGGGACAGTATCCAATCAGCCCCAGCATTTT	TRBV7-9	TRBJ1-5	TRBD1	few
CAWSVLGVNEKLFF	TGTGCCTGGAGTGTACTCGGGGTGAATGAAAAACTGTTTTTT	TRBV30	TRBJ1-4	-	-
CASSPGLAAGYEQYF	TGTGCCAGCAGCCCCGGACTAGCGGCAGGATACGAGCAGTACTTC	TRBV5-6	TRBJ2-7	TRBD2	-
CSVEDPAGLNYGYTF	TGCAGCGTTGAAGACCCCGCCGGGTTGAACTATGGCTACACCTTC	TRBV29-1	TRBJ1-2	-	-
CASSYSIGTGGGEQYF	TGTGCCAGCAGTTACTCGATCGGGACAGGGGGCGGAGAGCAGTACTTC	TRBV6-5	TRBJ2-7	TRBD1	-
CAWSVQGYTEAFF	TGTGCCTGGAGTGTACAGGGTTACACTGAAGCTTTCTTT	TRBV30	TRBJ1-1	-	-
CASRPDRGNTIYF	TGTGCCAGCAGACCGGACAGGGGAAACACCATATATTTT	TRBV7-2	TRBJ1-3	TRBD1	-
CASSPGQATNTGELFF	TGCGCCAGCAGCCCGGGACAGGCGACGAACACCGGGGAGCTGTTTTTT	TRBV5-1	TRBJ2-2	TRBD1	-
CASSQTGGGEGYTF	TGTGCCAGCTCCCAAACGGGGGGCGGAGAAGGCTACACCTTC	TRBV18	TRBJ1-2	-	-
CASSISGRGQPQHF	TGTGCCAGTAGTATATCAGGGCGTGGACAGCCCCAGCATTTT	TRBV19	TRBJ1-5	-	-
CAISESTSGAYEQYF	TGTGCCATCAGTGAGTCTACTAGCGGGGCCTACGAGCAGTACTTC	TRBV10-3	TRBJ2-7	TRBD2	-
CASSYLNRQETQYF	TGTGCCAGCAGCTACCTAAACCGGCAAGAGACCCAGTACTTC	TRBV6-5	TRBJ2-5	-	once
CASTLTGEGNEKLFF	TGTGCCAGTACCCTTACCGGGGAGGGTAATGAAAAACTGTTTTTT	TRBV19	TRBJ1-4	-	-
CASSNSGGASYEQYF	TGTGCCAGTAGTAATTCGGGGGGGGCCTCCTACGAGCAGTACTTC	TRBV19	TRBJ2-7	TRBD2	few
CASSQGMVWASNQPQHF	TGTGCCAGCAGCCAAGGAATGGTCTGGGCGAGCAATCAGCCCCAGCATTTT	TRBV3-1/TRBV3-2	TRBJ1-5	-	-
CATSRDRSGPQPQHF	TGTGCCACCAGCAGAGATAGGTCAGGGCCCCAGCCCCAGCATTTT	TRBV15	TRBJ1-5	-	-
CASRRWGNGNQPQHF	TGTGCCAGCAGAAGATGGGGCAATGGCAATCAGCCCCAGCATTTT	TRBV28	TRBJ1-5	-	-
CASNDRPYNEQFF	TGCGCCAGTAACGACAGGCCTTACAATGAGCAGTTCTTC	TRBV10-2	TRBJ2-1	-	-
CASGPSHGQGRYEQYF	TGTGCCAGCGGCCCCAGCCATGGACAGGGCCGATACGAGCAGTACTTC	TRBV3-1/TRBV3-2	TRBJ2-7	TRBD1	-
CASREDRQPQHF	TGTGCCAGCAGGGAAGATCGTCAGCCCCAGCATTTT	TRBV2	TRBJ1-5	-	few
CASSLGTGLTEAFF	TGCGCCAGCAGCCTAGGGACAGGCCTCACTGAAGCTTTCTTT	TRBV5-1	TRBJ1-1	TRBD1	-
CASSSRRVGANVLTF	TGTGCCAGCAGCTCCCGGAGGGTCGGGGCCAACGTCCTGACTTTC	TRBV3-1/TRBV3-2	TRBJ2-6	-	-
CASSRTGTGELFF	TGTGCCAGCAGCCGGACTGGAACCGGGGAGCTGTTTTTT	TRBV6-5	TRBJ2-2	-	once
CASSLVGRSEAFF	TGTGCCAGCAGCTTAGTCGGCAGGTCTGAAGCTTTCTTT	TRBV11-1	TRBJ1-1	-	-
CASSLASSNQPQHF	TGTGCCAGCAGCTTAGCGAGTAGCAATCAGCCCCAGCATTTT	TRBV7-8	TRBJ1-5	-	-